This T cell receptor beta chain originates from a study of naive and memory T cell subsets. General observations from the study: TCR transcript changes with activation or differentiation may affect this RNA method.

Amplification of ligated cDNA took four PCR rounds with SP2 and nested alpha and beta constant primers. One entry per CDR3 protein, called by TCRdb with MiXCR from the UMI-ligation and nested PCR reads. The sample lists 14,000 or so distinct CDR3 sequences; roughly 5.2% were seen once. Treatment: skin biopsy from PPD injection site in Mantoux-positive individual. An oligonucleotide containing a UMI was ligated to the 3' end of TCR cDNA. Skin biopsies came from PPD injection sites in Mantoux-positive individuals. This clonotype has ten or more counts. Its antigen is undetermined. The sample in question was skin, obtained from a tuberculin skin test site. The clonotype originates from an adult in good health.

The CDR3 sequence: CAISESFGADTQYF. In DNA form, the CDR3 reads TGTGCCATCAGTGAGTCGTTCGGAGCAGATACGCAGTATTTT. The chain employs TRBV10-3 and TRBJ2-3; D not certain. The CDR3 covers 14 residues. Trimming removed 0 bases at V and 4 bases at J, with 8 bases between. CDR1 is ENHRY and CDR2 is SYGVKD in the germline V gene.